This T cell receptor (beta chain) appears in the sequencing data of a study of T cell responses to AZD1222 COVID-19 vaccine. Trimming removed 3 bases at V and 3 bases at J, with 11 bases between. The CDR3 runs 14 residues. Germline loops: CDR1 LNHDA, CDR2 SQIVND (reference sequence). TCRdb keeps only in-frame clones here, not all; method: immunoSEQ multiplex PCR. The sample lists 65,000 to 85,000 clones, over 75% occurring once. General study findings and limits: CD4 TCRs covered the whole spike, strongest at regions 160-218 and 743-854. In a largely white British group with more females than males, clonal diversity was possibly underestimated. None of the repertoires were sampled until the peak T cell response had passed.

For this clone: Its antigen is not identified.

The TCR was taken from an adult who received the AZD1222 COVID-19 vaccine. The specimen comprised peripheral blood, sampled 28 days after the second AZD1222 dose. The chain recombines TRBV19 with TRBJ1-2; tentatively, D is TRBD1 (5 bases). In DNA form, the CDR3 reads TGTGCCAGTAGTATTTGGGGACTGGACTATGGCTACACCTTC. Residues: CASSIWGLDYGYTF. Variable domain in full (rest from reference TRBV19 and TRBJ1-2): DGGITQSPKYLFRKEGQNVTLSCEQNLNHDAMYWYRQDPGQGLRLIYYSQIVNDFQKGDIAEGYSVSREKKESFPLTVTSAQKNPTAFYLCASSIWGLDYGYTFGSGTRLTVV.